This T cell receptor beta chain was profiled in a study of blood T cell repertoires in COVID-19. Across the whole study: Collection of acute and convalescent COVID-19 samples took place in the United States, Italy and Spain. PBMCs, B-cell-depleted T cells, or T cells provided the cDNA or gDNA that made up the material.

Repertoires were generated with immunoSEQ multiplex PCR, while TCRdb's copy carries only in-frame clones and drops some. Of a few hundred thousand clones listed, around 85% are singletons. The CDR3 is 13 amino acids. V shed 4 bases and J shed 4 bases, with 10 bases lying between them. The germline gives CDR1 LGHNT, CDR2 FRNRAP. The study assigned cohorts using participant-reported clinical history. The sample taken for sequencing was PBMCs or T cells enriched from blood (not recorded which). The chain has TRBV12-5 and TRBJ2-5; TRBD1 is a possible D gene (6 bases). The TCR sequence derives from a man in his thirties or forties who had recovered from COVID-19. Here the CDR3 reads CASGWDTAETQYF. CDR3 bases: TGTGCTAGTGGTTGGGACACAGCAGAGACCCAGTACTTC.